Following are 9 T cell receptor beta chains from one sample sequenced in a study of cytomegalovirus exposure and HLA in healthy donors. With 60 Vbeta and 13 Jbeta primers, the PCR was carried out. This table comes from immunoSEQ multiplex PCR, and its TCRdb copy is limited to in-frame clones, with some not included. The sample holds about 36,000 clones, approximately 70% seen once. Input material: PBMCs. These receptors originate from a man aged 25-45 years in good health and CMV-seronegative.

The chain carries TRBV6-5 and TRBJ2-7; 12 bases agree with TRBD2. The V and J ends lost 8 bases and 2 bases, in that order; junction bases with no gene match: 4. The CDR3 extends over 14 amino acids. CDR1 and CDR2 from the germline V gene are MNHEY and SVGAGI. This CDR3 reads CASASGRDAYEQYF. The CDR3 nucleotides read TGTGCCAGCGCTAGCGGGAGGGATGCCTACGAGCAGTACTTC.

V is TRBV2 and J is TRBJ1-6; 8 bases match TRBD1. Germline assignment: CDR1 SNHLY and CDR2 FYNNEI. Unmatched junction bases numbered 4, after V lost 7 bases and J lost 8 bases. This CDR3 is built from 13 residues. CDR3 sequence reads: CASMETGDSPLHF. In nucleotides, the CDR3 is TGTGCCAGCATGGAGACAGGGGATTCACCCCTCCACTTT.

The rearrangement joins TRBV5-8 to TRBJ2-3, with 7 bases matching TRBD1. CDR3 size: 15 residues. Germline CDR1 and CDR2: SGHTS and YDEGEE. Trimming took 6 bases from V and 3 from J; bases not matched to a gene: 10. CDR3 residues: CASNGRQGRTDTQYF. As DNA, the CDR3 is TGTGCCAGCAACGGGCGACAGGGACGAACAGATACGCAGTATTTT.

The rearrangement uses TRBV9 and TRBJ2-7, with TRBD1 matching over 9 bases. Trimming at V came to 2 bases and at J to 5 bases, leaving 2 bases not matched to a gene. The germline V gene has CDR1 SGDLS and CDR2 YYNGEE. The CDR3 is made up of 13 amino acids. The CDR3 DNA follows: TGTGCCAGCAGCGTGGACAGGGGAAACGAGCAGTACTTC. Protein sequence: CASSVDRGNEQYF. The whole variable domain, filled in from reference TRBV9 and TRBJ2-7, reads DSGVTQTPKHLITATGQRVTLRCSPRSGDLSVYWYQQSLDQGLQFLIQYYNGEERAKGNILERFSAQQFPDLHSELNLSSLELGDSALYFCASSVDRGNEQYFGPGTRLTVT.

The chain joins TRBV5-4 to TRBJ1-6; TRBD1 is a possible D gene (5 bases). The ends were cut back, 4 bases at V and 8 bases at J, with 13 bases in the middle. Germline CDR1 is SGHNT and CDR2 is YYREEE (reference sequence). The CDR3 contains 14 residues. CDR3 amino acids: CASSTGLGDSPLHF. The CDR3 region has the DNA TGTGCCAGCAGCACGGGACTGGGGGATTCACCCCTCCACTTT. Full variable domain (outside the CDR3, taken from reference TRBV5-4 and TRBJ1-6): ETGVTQSPTHLIKTRGQQVTLRCSSQSGHNTVSWYQQALGQGPQFIFQYYREEENGRGNFPPRFSGLQFPNYSSELNVNALELDDSALYLCASSTGLGDSPLHFGNGTRLTVT.

The chain is built from TRBV18 and TRBJ2-2, with D hard to call. The CDR3 has 14 amino acids. Per the germline V gene, CDR1 is KGHSH and CDR2 is LQKENI. Trimming took off 6 bases at V and 0 bases at J, with 8 bases between the two ends. CDR3 in amino acids: CASSRTANTGELFF. The DNA of the CDR3 is TGTGCCAGCTCGCGAACAGCGAACACCGGGGAGCTGTTTTTT.

In its sample, this clone was seen a few times. The chain employs TRBV5-1 and TRBJ1-2; D may be TRBD1 (6 bases). The ends were cut back, 0 bases at V and 3 bases at J, with 6 bases in the middle. The CDR3 consists of 13 residues. CDR1 is SGHRS, CDR2 YFSETQ, per germline. The chain's CDR3 is CASSLEGDYGYTF. CDR3 nucleotide sequence: TGCGCCAGCAGCTTGGAGGGGGACTATGGCTACACCTTC. Combining the CDR3 with reference TRBV5-1 and TRBJ1-2 gives the whole variable domain KAGVTQTPRYLIKTRGQQVTLSCSPISGHRSVSWYQQTPGQGLQFLFEYFSETQRNKGNFPGRFSGRQFSNSRSEMNVSTLELGDSALYLCASSLEGDYGYTFGSGTRLTVV.

This clone has a handful of counts. A read error may produce the germline difference seen at one junction end. CDR3 DNA: TGTGCCAGCAGTTACTCTACCGGCAGGGTCCGGGCCCCTTCACACTTC. As protein: CASSYSTGRVRAPSHF. This chain uses TRBV6-5 with TRBJ2-7, with D possibly being TRBD1 (5 bases). Germline V gene lookup returns CDR1 MNHEY and CDR2 SVGAGI. The CDR3 totals 16 residues.

This clone turned up a few times. The J gene is TRBJ2-7, the V gene TRBV5-4, with 8 nucleotides matching TRBD1. Germline assignment: CDR1 SGHNT and CDR2 YYREEE (reference sequence). Trimming took 3 bases from V and 0 from J; bases not matched to a gene: 5. CDR3 length equals 15 residues. This CDR3 reads CASSWGQGASYEQYF. In nucleotides, the CDR3 is TGTGCCAGCAGCTGGGGCCAGGGGGCCTCCTACGAGCAGTACTTC.